This T cell receptor beta chain comes out of a study of T cell responses to AZD1222 COVID-19 vaccine. In the study overall: Analyses pooled second doses at about 4 or about 12 weeks.

A single count supports this clone. What it binds is unknown. Study conclusions and caveats: Spike-specific TCR breadth and depth both grew after two AZD1222 doses. Unmutated variant regions are reportedly targeted by nearly half of spike-specific TCRs.

The protocol was immunoSEQ multiplex PCR, while the TCRdb copy is restricted to in-frame clones and leaves out a portion. The profile shows 84,000 or so clones, about 87% of them singletons. Sample: peripheral blood, taken on day 0 of AZD1222 vaccination. The clonotype originates from an adult in good health.

CDR3 DNA sequence: TGTGCCAGCAAAGAAAGTAGCGGGTACTACGAGCAGTACTTC. Amino acids: CASKESSGYYEQYF. V usage is TRBV6-5 and J usage is TRBJ2-7; 7 bases are a match to TRBD2. Unmatched junction bases numbered 9, after V lost 7 bases and J lost 3 bases. Germline lookup yields CDR1 MNHEY and CDR2 SVGAGI. The CDR3 spans 14 residues.